The 10 T cell receptor beta chains below all came from one sample that was sequenced in a study of technical replicates of blood from four donors. Sequencing was performed with immunoSEQ multiplex PCR; in TCRdb, only in-frame clones are kept and a portion is missing. The profile shows around 93,000 clones, around 95% of them singletons. Sequenced sample: T cells isolated from PBMCs. The receptor source for this set is a human donor in good health.

The chain employs TRBV30 and TRBJ1-5; 7 bases agree with TRBD1. The CDR3 extends over 13 amino acids. V lost 8 bases and J lost 9; bases outside the gene matches: 13. CDR1 and CDR2 from the germline V gene are GTSNPN and SVGIG (reference sequence). The CDR3 sequence: CAPGGTLKMPQHF. The CDR3 DNA reads as TGTGCCCCAGGGGGGACCCTCAAAATGCCCCAGCATTTT.

This clone was seen just once. The identical CDR3 is also encoded by other nucleotide sequences in the sample. The chain is built from TRBV7-9 and TRBJ2-1; D unclear. V was shortened by 5 bases and J by 4 bases, with 3 bases between the two germline ends. The germline CDR1 and CDR2 sequences are SEHNR and FQNEAQ (reference sequence). The CDR3 is 11 residues long. The CDR3 region has the DNA TGTGCCAGCAGCCCTTACAATGAGCAGTTCTTC. It yields the protein CASSPYNEQFF.

V and J are TRBV6-4 and TRBJ2-2; D not resolved. Deletions cut 4 bases from V and 7 bases from J, with 13 bases between. From germline, CDR1 is MRHNA and CDR2 SNTAGT. This CDR3 has 14 amino acids. The DNA for the CDR3 is TGTGCCAGCAGTGGTGAGGAGTTCAGCGGGGAGCTGTTTTTT. Amino acid sequence: CASSGEEFSGELFF.

The rearrangement links TRBV7-6 to TRBJ2-1; 11 bases are shared with TRBD2. The V and J ends lost 5 bases and 4 bases, in that order; junction bases with no gene match: 13. Germline CDR1 and CDR2: SGHVS and FNYEAQ. This CDR3 spans 18 amino acids. The chain's CDR3 is CASSHAVSGRASYNEQFF. The CDR3 DNA sequence: TGTGCCAGCAGCCACGCCGTTAGCGGGAGGGCATCTTACAATGAGCAGTTCTTC.

The chain joins TRBV9 to TRBJ2-7, with D tentatively TRBD2 (5 bases). The V and J ends lost 0 bases and 1 base respectively, with 8 bases between them. Germline CDR1 and CDR2: SGDLS and YYNGEE. This CDR3 is built from 14 residues. DNA for the CDR3: TGTGCCAGCAGCGTAGGGGGAGTGTCCTACGAGCAGTACTTC. This sequence encodes CASSVGGVSYEQYF.

The chain is built from TRBV6-5 and TRBJ1-2, with 12 bases matching TRBD1. CDR1 MNHEY and CDR2 SVGAGI come from the germline V gene. V was clipped by 8 bases and J by 7 bases; unmatched bases: 11. This CDR3 region has 15 residues. The CDR3 DNA sequence: TGTGCCAGCCAGGGCTCGGGACAGGGGGCCGGTGGCTACACCTTC. This gives the protein CASQGSGQGAGGYTF.

This clone was found once. The chain carries TRBV7-3 and TRBJ2-1, with D tentatively TRBD2 (5 bases). There are 15 residues in the CDR3. Germline V gene data show CDR1 as SGHTA and CDR2 as FQGTGA. V was cut by 2 bases and J by 6 bases, with 14 bases left in between. CDR3 protein: CASSLEGLEGNEQFF. DNA for the CDR3: TGTGCCAGCAGCTTAGAGGGTCTTGAAGGCAATGAGCAGTTCTTC.

The chain employs TRBV14 and TRBJ2-1; 10 positions match TRBD2. Germline V gene lookup returns CDR1 SGHDN and CDR2 FVKESK. The CDR3 sequence is 15 residues long. V gave up 0 bases and J gave up 9 bases; unmatched junction bases: 5. The CDR3, as DNA: TGTGCCAGCAGCCAAGATCTAGCGGGAGAGGCTGAGCAGTTCTTC. Translated: CASSQDLAGEAEQFF.

This clone showed up just once. V and J are TRBV6-1 and TRBJ1-1; TRBD1 matches 7 bases. Per germline, CDR1 MNHNS and CDR2 SASEGT. CDR3 length: 15 amino acids. V shed 5 bases, J shed 1 base, and the junction held 7 bases outside the gene matches. CDR3 in amino acids: CASSQTTGRNTEAFF. CDR3 nucleotides: TGTGCCAGCAGTCAAACGACAGGGAGGAACACTGAAGCTTTCTTT.

This clone has just a few counts. The chain employs TRBV4-1 and TRBJ2-1, with D hard to call. The V and J ends lost 2 bases and 1 base respectively, with 3 bases between them. Per germline, CDR1 MGHRA and CDR2 YSYEKL. The CDR3 is 13 residues long. Written as DNA, the CDR3 is TGCGCCAGCAGCCAACAGTCCTACAATGAGCAGTTCTTC. Translation gives CASSQQSYNEQFF.